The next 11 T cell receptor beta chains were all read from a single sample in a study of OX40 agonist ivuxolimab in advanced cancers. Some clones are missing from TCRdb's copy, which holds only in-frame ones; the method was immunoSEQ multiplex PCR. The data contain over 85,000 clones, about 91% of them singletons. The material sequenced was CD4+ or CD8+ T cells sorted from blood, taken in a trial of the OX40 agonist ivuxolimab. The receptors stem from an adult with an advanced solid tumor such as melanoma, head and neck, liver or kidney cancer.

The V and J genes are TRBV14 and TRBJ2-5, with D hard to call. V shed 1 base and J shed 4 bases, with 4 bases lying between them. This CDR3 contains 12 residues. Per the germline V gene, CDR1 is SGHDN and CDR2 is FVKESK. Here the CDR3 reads CASSQVRETQYF. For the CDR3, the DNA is TGTGCCAGCAGCCAAGTAAGAGAGACCCAGTACTTC.

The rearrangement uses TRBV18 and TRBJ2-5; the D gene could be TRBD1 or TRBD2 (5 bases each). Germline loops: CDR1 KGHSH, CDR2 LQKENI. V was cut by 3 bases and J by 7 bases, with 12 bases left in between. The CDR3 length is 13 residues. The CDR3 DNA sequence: TGTGCCAGCTCACCGGGGGAGAGGGGGACCCAGTACTTC. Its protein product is CASSPGERGTQYF.

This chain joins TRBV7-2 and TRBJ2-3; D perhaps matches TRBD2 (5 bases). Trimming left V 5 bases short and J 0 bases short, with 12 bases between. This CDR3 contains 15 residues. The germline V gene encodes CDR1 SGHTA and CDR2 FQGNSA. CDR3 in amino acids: CASSPSWTSTDTQYF. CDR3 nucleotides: TGTGCCAGCAGCCCTTCTTGGACTAGCACAGATACGCAGTATTTT.

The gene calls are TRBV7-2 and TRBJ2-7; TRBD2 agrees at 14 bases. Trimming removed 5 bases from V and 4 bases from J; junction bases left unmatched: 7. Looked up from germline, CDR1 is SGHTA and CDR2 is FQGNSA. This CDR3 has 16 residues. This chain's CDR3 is CASSPDWTSGRYEQYF. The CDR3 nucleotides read TGTGCCAGCAGCCCGGACTGGACTAGCGGGAGGTACGAGCAGTACTTC.

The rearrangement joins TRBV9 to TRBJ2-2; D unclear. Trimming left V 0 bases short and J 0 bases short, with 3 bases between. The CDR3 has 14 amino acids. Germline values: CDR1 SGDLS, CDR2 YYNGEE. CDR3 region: CASSVVTNTGELFF. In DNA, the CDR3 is TGTGCCAGCAGCGTAGTGACGAACACCGGGGAGCTGTTTTTT. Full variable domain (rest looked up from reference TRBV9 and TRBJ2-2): DSGVTQTPKHLITATGQRVTLRCSPRSGDLSVYWYQQSLDQGLQFLIQYYNGEERAKGNILERFSAQQFPDLHSELNLSSLELGDSALYFCASSVVTNTGELFFGEGSRLTVL.

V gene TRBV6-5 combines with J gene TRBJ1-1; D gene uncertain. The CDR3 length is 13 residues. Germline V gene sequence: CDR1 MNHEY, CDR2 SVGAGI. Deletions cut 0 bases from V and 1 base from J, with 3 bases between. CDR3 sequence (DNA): TGTGCCAGCAGTTACTCCTCGAACACTGAAGCTTTCTTT. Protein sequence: CASSYSSNTEAFF.

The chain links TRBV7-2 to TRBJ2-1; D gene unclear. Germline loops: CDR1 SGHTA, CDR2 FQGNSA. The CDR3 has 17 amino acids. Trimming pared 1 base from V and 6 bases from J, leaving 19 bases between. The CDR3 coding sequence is TGTGCCAGCAGCTTAGTGGGTACGACGGGTTCCCGCAATGAGCAGTTCTTC. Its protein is CASSLVGTTGSRNEQFF.

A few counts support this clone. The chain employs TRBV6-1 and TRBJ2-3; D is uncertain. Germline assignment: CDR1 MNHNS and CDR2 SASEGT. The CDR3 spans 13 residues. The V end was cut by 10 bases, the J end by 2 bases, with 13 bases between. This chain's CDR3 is CATRLFSTDTQYF. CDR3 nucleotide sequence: TGTGCCACGCGGCTCTTTTCCACAGATACGCAGTATTTT.

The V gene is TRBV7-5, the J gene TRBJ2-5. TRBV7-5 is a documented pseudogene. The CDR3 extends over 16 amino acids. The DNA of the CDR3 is TGTGCCAGAAGCGGGGGATGTCGACGGGATTTGGAGACCCAGTACTTC. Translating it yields CARSGGCRRDLETQYF.

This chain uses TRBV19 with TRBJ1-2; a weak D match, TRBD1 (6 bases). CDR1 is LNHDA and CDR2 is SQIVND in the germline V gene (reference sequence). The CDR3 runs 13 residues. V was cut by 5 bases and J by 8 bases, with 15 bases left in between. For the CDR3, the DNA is TGTGCCAGTAGTCACAGGGAATCAAGCGGCTACACCTTC. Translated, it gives CASSHRESSGYTF.

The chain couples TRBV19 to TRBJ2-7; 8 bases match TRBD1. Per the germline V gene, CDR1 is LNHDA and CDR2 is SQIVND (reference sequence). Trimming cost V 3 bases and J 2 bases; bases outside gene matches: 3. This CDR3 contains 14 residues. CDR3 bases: TGTGCCAGTAGTATGGGACAGGCCCCCTACGAGCAGTACTTC. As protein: CASSMGQAPYEQYF.